Listed below are T cell receptor beta chains from one sample, sequenced in a study of T cell responses to AZD1222 COVID-19 vaccine. Measured with immunoSEQ multiplex PCR; TCRdb has only the in-frame clones, and not every one. Of about 190,000 clones listed, over 80% are singletons. Sequenced here: peripheral blood, sampled on day 0 of MenACWY control vaccination. The source is an adult in good health. The CDR3 runs from the conserved cysteine through the conserved F or W. The order of the fields is clone size, J gene, D gene, V gene, CDR3 DNA, CDR3 protein. D genes are given only for firm matches. A row's size may be missing; if present it is once, few, many or a size class.

abundance: NA
j_gene: TRBJ2-3
d_gene: TRBD1
v_gene: TRBV19
CDR3nt: TGTGCCAGTAGTATAGGCGGACAGGGGGGCACAGATACGCAGTATTTT
CDR3aa: CASSIGGQGGTDTQYF

abundance: NA
j_gene: TRBJ1-4
d_gene: NA
v_gene: TRBV7-9
CDR3nt: TGTGCCAGCAGCTCCGGGGACATCGGTGATGAAAAACTGTTTTTT
CDR3aa: CASSSGDIGDEKLFF

abundance: NA
j_gene: TRBJ2-6
d_gene: NA
v_gene: TRBV9
CDR3nt: TGTGCCAGCAGCGTAGCTCCGGGGCCTGGGGCCAACGTCCTGACTTTC
CDR3aa: CASSVAPGPGANVLTF

abundance: NA
j_gene: TRBJ2-5
d_gene: NA
v_gene: TRBV3-1/TRBV3-2
CDR3nt: TGTGCCAGCAGCCAACTACGGGGGGCCGGAGAGACCCAGTACTTC
CDR3aa: CASSQLRGAGETQYF

abundance: NA
j_gene: TRBJ2-5
d_gene: TRBD1
v_gene: TRBV19
CDR3nt: TGTGCCAGTAGTCGACAGGGGAGGCGAGAGACCCAGTACTTC
CDR3aa: CASSRQGRRETQYF

abundance: NA
j_gene: TRBJ1-2
d_gene: NA
v_gene: TRBV29-1
CDR3nt: TGCAGCGTTGAAGATCCCGGGCCAGCCCTTAACTATGGCTACACCTTC
CDR3aa: CSVEDPGPALNYGYTF

abundance: NA
j_gene: TRBJ2-3
d_gene: NA
v_gene: TRBV7-2
CDR3nt: TGTGCCAGCAGCCAGAGGAGGGGACAGCAGAGCACAGATACGCAGTATTTT
CDR3aa: CASSQRRGQQSTDTQYF

abundance: NA
j_gene: TRBJ1-2
d_gene: NA
v_gene: TRBV4-3
CDR3nt: TGCGCCAGCAGCCAAGAGGGGGGATCACGGACCTATGGCTACACCTTC
CDR3aa: CASSQEGGSRTYGYTF

abundance: NA
j_gene: TRBJ1-4
d_gene: NA
v_gene: TRBV13
CDR3nt: TGTGCCAGCAGCTTACGGGGGAGTGAAAAACTGTTTTTT
CDR3aa: CASSLRGSEKLFF

abundance: NA
j_gene: TRBJ1-6
d_gene: TRBD1
v_gene: TRBV7-9
CDR3nt: TGTGCCAGCAGCTTAGTACAGGGGAGCTCACCCCTCCACTTT
CDR3aa: CASSLVQGSSPLHF

abundance: NA
j_gene: TRBJ2-3
d_gene: TRBD2
v_gene: TRBV6-1
CDR3nt: TGTGCCAGCAGTGAAAGGGGAGGGGCTAGCACAGATACGCAGTATTTT
CDR3aa: CASSERGGASTDTQYF

abundance: NA
j_gene: TRBJ2-7
d_gene: NA
v_gene: TRBV6-2/TRBV6-3
CDR3nt: TGTGCCAGCAGTCCAGCCGGGACGGGGAGATACGAGCAGTACTTC
CDR3aa: CASSPAGTGRYEQYF

abundance: NA
j_gene: TRBJ1-2
d_gene: TRBD1
v_gene: TRBV10-3
CDR3nt: TGTGCCATCAACCCGGGACAGGGGGACTATGGCTACACCTTC
CDR3aa: CAINPGQGDYGYTF

abundance: NA
j_gene: TRBJ1-4
d_gene: NA
v_gene: TRBV30
CDR3nt: TGTGCCTGTACCGCAGGGGCAACTAATGAAAAACTGTTTTTT
CDR3aa: CACTAGATNEKLFF

abundance: NA
j_gene: TRBJ1-1
d_gene: NA
v_gene: TRBV12-3/TRBV12-4
CDR3nt: TGTGCCACAAAAACGGGGAACACTGAAGCTTTCTTT
CDR3aa: CATKTGNTEAFF

abundance: NA
j_gene: TRBJ2-3
d_gene: NA
v_gene: TRBV29-1
CDR3nt: TGCAGCGTTGACCCCGGCACAGATACGCAGTATTTT
CDR3aa: CSVDPGTDTQYF

abundance: NA
j_gene: TRBJ2-7
d_gene: TRBD1
v_gene: TRBV28
CDR3nt: TGTGCCAGCAGTTTTGGGCTGCTGGCAGGGGGCTCCTACGAGCAGTACTTC
CDR3aa: CASSFGLLAGGSYEQYF

abundance: NA
j_gene: TRBJ2-3
d_gene: NA
v_gene: TRBV15
CDR3nt: TGTGCCACCAGCAGAGAGCTGGGGGATACGCAGTATTTT
CDR3aa: CATSRELGDTQYF

abundance: NA
j_gene: TRBJ1-1
d_gene: NA
v_gene: TRBV18
CDR3nt: TGTGCCAGCTCAACTGCACAGGGTGGAGCTTTCTTT
CDR3aa: CASSTAQGGAFF

abundance: NA
j_gene: TRBJ2-3
d_gene: TRBD2
v_gene: TRBV4-1
CDR3nt: TGCGCCAGCAGCCAAGACGGCGGGAGTTCATGGGGGAATACGCAGTATTTT
CDR3aa: CASSQDGGSSWGNTQYF

abundance: NA
j_gene: TRBJ1-3
d_gene: NA
v_gene: TRBV15
CDR3nt: TGTGCCACCAGCAGAGTTAGAGGGGGTATCTCTTCTGGAAACACCATATATTTT
CDR3aa: CATSRVRGGISSGNTIYF

abundance: NA
j_gene: TRBJ2-3
d_gene: TRBD2
v_gene: TRBV7-2
CDR3nt: TGTGCCAGCAGCTCCCAGGCTAGCGGGGGGGATACGCAGTATTTT
CDR3aa: CASSSQASGGDTQYF

abundance: NA
j_gene: TRBJ2-5
d_gene: TRBD2
v_gene: TRBV5-4
CDR3nt: TGTGCCAGCAGCGGAAGACTAGCGGGGAAGGAAGGGACCCAGTACTTC
CDR3aa: CASSGRLAGKEGTQYF

abundance: once
j_gene: TRBJ2-6
d_gene: NA
v_gene: TRBV9
CDR3nt: TGTGCCAGCAGCGTAGCGTGGGGCAGGAACTCTGGGGCCAACGTCCTGACTTTC
CDR3aa: CASSVAWGRNSGANVLTF

abundance: NA
j_gene: TRBJ2-2
d_gene: TRBD2
v_gene: TRBV15
CDR3nt: TGTGCCACCGAGCTAGCGGGAGTTACCGGGGAGCTGTTTTTT
CDR3aa: CATELAGVTGELFF